These 32 T cell receptor beta chains were sequenced from one sample in a study of immune characterization of retroperitoneal liposarcoma. Each CDR3 protein is one row after TCRdb ran MiXCR on the PCR reads. The sample shows roughly 9,300 distinct CDR3 sequences, approximately 35% of them seen only once. Sequenced input: tumor tissue. These receptor sequences come from a male donor with retroperitoneal liposarcoma.

This clonotype was picked up many times. V is TRBV6-1 and J is TRBJ2-1; D unresolved. The germline V and J ends were trimmed by 5 bases and 5 bases, with 10 bases remaining between them. CDR1 MNHNS and CDR2 SASEGT come from the germline V gene. This CDR3 is built from 13 residues. DNA of the CDR3: TGTGCCAGCAGTTATTTCGCGGACAATGAGCAGTTCTTC. It translates to CASSYFADNEQFF.

This CDR3 is CASSIQGESDDQYF. The CDR3 bases are TGTGCCAGCAGCATACAGGGTGAGAGTGACGATCAGTACTTC. J is TRBJ2-5 and V is TRBV7-2; tentatively, D is TRBD1 (6 bases). Germline assignment: CDR1 SGHTA and CDR2 FQGNSA. The V end lost 5 bases, the J end lost 11 bases, and 21 bases lay between the germline ends. The CDR3 has 14 residues.

CDR3 bases: TGTGCCAGCAGCTTAGATCGCGCAGATACGCAGTATTTT. Protein sequence: CASSLDRADTQYF. The genes are TRBV11-2 and TRBJ2-3; D is unresolved. Germline V gives CDR1 SGHAT, CDR2 FQNNGV. The CDR3 consists of 13 residues. Trimming removed 0 bases from V and 4 bases from J, with 5 bases in between.

This rearrangement joins TRBV10-3 to TRBJ2-1; 11 nucleotides match TRBD2. V was pared by 6 bases and J by 5 bases, with 6 bases of the junction left unmatched. Germline CDR1 and CDR2: ENHRY and SYGVKD. The CDR3 loop spans 15 amino acids. The chain's CDR3 is CAIRTSGRGHNEQFF. The CDR3 nucleotides read TGTGCCATCAGAACTAGCGGGAGAGGCCACAATGAGCAGTTCTTC.

V is TRBV27 and J is TRBJ2-1, with a tentative D call TRBD1 (5 bases). Germline V gene data show CDR1 as MNHEY and CDR2 as SMNVEV (reference sequence). V lost 4 bases to trimming and J lost 3 bases, with 13 bases between them. The CDR3 runs 15 residues. CDR3 sequence: CASSSIDRFYNEQFF. CDR3 in DNA: TGTGCCAGCAGTTCTATCGACAGATTCTACAATGAGCAGTTCTTC.

Turning to this clonotype: Germline and junction disagree at one end, which may indicate a read error. The gene calls are TRBV27 and TRBJ2-3; the match to TRBD2 covers 9 bases. Germline V gene sequence: CDR1 MNHEY, CDR2 SMNVEV (reference sequence). The CDR3 has 15 amino acids. The CDR3 reads CASSFGNAGGDEQFF. In DNA, the CDR3 is TGTGCCAGCAGTTTCGGTAACGCGGGAGGGGATGAGCAGTTCTTT.

The genes are TRBV7-8 and TRBJ2-7; D ambiguous. The CDR3 is 15 amino acids. V was cut by 0 bases and J by 0 bases, with 9 bases left in between. CDR1 is SGHVS and CDR2 is FQNEAQ in the germline V gene. The DNA for the CDR3 is TGTGCCAGCAGCTTAGCGGGGATGAGCTCCTACGAGCAGTACTTC. It yields the protein CASSLAGMSSYEQYF.

J is TRBJ2-7 and V is TRBV10-2; D remains ambiguous. The J call may not be correct, given that the DNA end is closer to TRBJ2-4. The CDR3 covers 17 residues. The germline V gene encodes CDR1 WSHSY and CDR2 SAAADI. The DNA of the CDR3 is TGCGCCAGCAGTGAACACCTACGGACCACCAAGATAAACATTCAGTACTTC. It is translated as CASSEHLRTTKINIQYF.

Concerning this clonotype: This sequence may be a read error, since a much larger clone differs from it by one base. The rearrangement joins TRBV7-6 to TRBJ2-6; D is ambiguous. Trimming took 5 bases from V and 1 from J, leaving 9 bases between them. The germline gives CDR1 SGHVS, CDR2 FNYEAQ. This CDR3 comprises 15 residues. CDR3 sequence reads: CASSVTASGANVLTF. The CDR3 DNA reads as TGTGCCAGCAGCGTTACTGCATCTGGGGCCAACGTCCTGACTTTC.

The genes are TRBV6-5 and TRBJ1-5; 7 bases match TRBD1. The CDR3 has 16 residues. The ends lost 5 bases at V and 1 base at J; junction bases unmatched: 8. The V gene's germline CDR1 is MNHEY and CDR2 SVGAGI. CDR3 residues: CASSPTGAESNQPQHF. CDR3 DNA: TGTGCCAGCAGTCCCACAGGGGCCGAAAGCAATCAGCCCCAGCATTTT.

The rearrangement links TRBV10-1 to TRBJ2-5, with 10 bases aligning to TRBD2. The DNA end lines up better with TRBJ2-1; the J call may be wrong. CDR1 and CDR2 (germline): WNHNN, SYGVQD (reference sequence). This CDR3 contains 16 residues. CDR3 amino acids: CASSESLAGENNEQFF. CDR3 bases: TGCGCCAGCAGTGAGTCTCTAGCGGGAGAGAACAATGAGCAGTTCTTC.

This chain links TRBV6-1 with TRBJ2-1, with D possibly TRBD2 on 5 matching bases. The DNA end is a closer match to TRBJ2-5, so the J assignment may be wrong. The CDR3 is 13 residues long. The germline CDR1 and CDR2 sequences are MNHNS and SASEGT. DNA of the CDR3: TGTGCCAGCAGTGCGGACTCACAAGAGACCCAGTACTTC. Translating gives CASSADSQETQYF.

The chain joins TRBV25-1 to TRBJ2-2, with D possibly matching TRBD1 (6 bases). V lost 5 bases, J lost 3 bases, and 13 bases lay in between. The CDR3 sequence is 15 residues long. The germline CDR1 and CDR2 sequences are MGHDK and SYGVNS. This chain's CDR3 is CASSRPDSYTGELFF. CDR3 bases: TGTGCCAGCAGTAGACCGGACAGCTACACCGGGGAGCTGTTTTTT.

V is TRBV28 and J is TRBJ2-5; D may be TRBD1 (6 bases). CDR1 is MDHEN and CDR2 is SYDVKM in the germline V gene. The CDR3 sequence is 12 residues long. V was clipped by 5 bases and J by 11 bases, with 15 bases between them. The CDR3 here is CASSKGWGQQYF. Written as DNA, the CDR3 is TGTGCCAGCAGTAAGGGATGGGGGCAGCAGTACTTC.

J is TRBJ2-3 and V is TRBV27; D gene unclear. The J call may be wrong; the DNA end is better matched by TRBJ2-7. The germline V gene has CDR1 MNHEY and CDR2 SMNVEV (reference sequence). The CDR3 totals 15 residues. CDR3 DNA: TGTGCCAGCAGTTTCTCGGCTAGTTATGCCTACGAGCAGTACTTC. Translating gives CASSFSASYAYEQYF.

On this clonotype: Since no conserved phenylalanine or tryptophan closes the CDR3, a read error is the likely cause. The V call is TRBV6-5, the J call TRBJ2-2; D unresolved. Germline loops: CDR1 MNHEY, CDR2 SVGAGI. The CDR3 covers 16 residues. Trimming left V 2 bases short and J 0 bases short, with 10 bases between. The CDR3 nucleotides are TGTGCCAGCAGTTACGGGGTGGTCACGAACACCGGGGAGCTGTTTTAT. Its protein product is CASSYGVVTNTGELFY.

This clonotype was recorded once. This rearrangement joins TRBV7-3 to TRBJ2-2; maybe TRBD1 (6 bases). CDR3 size: 17 residues. Germline CDR1 is SGHTA and CDR2 is FQGTGA. Trimming pared 5 bases from V and 4 bases from J, leaving 20 bases between. The CDR3 nucleotides read TGTGCCAGCAGCCCCCGGGTAGGGGGAGTGGGCACCGGGGAGCTGTTTTTT. Its translation is CASSPRVGGVGTGELFF. The full variable domain, in which reference TRBV7-3 and TRBJ2-2 provide the parts outside the CDR3, is GAGVSQTPSNKVTEKGKYVELRCDPISGHTALYWYRQSLGQGPEFLIYFQGTGAADDSGLPNDRFFAVRPEGSVSTLKIQRTERGDSAVYLCASSPRVGGVGTGELFFGEGSRLTVL.

This clonotype was recorded many times. The rearrangement joins TRBV6-1 to TRBJ2-1; TRBD1 matches 8 bases. Germline V gene lookup returns CDR1 MNHNS and CDR2 SASEGT. The V gene end was trimmed by 1 base and the J gene end by 10 bases; junction bases not matched to a gene: 15. This CDR3 has 17 residues. CDR3 nucleotide sequence: TGTGCCAGCAGTGAAGAAGGCCATAGACAGGGGATGGACGAGCAGTTCTTC. Encoded protein: CASSEEGHRQGMDEQFF.

J is TRBJ2-3 and V is TRBV6-1; D might be TRBD2 (6 bases). The germline V gene encodes CDR1 MNHNS and CDR2 SASEGT. The V gene lost 7 bases and the J gene lost 5 bases, with 13 bases spanning the gap. The CDR3 runs to 13 residues. The CDR3 DNA follows: TGTGCCAGCATGGGAGGCGTCGTAGATACGCAGTATTTT. Encoded protein: CASMGGVVDTQYF.

The chain uses TRBV12-3 or TRBV12-4 and TRBJ2-1; D may match TRBD1 or TRBD2 (5 bases each). With 6 bases removed from V and 5 bases from J, the gap between germline ends came to 17 bases. The length of the CDR3 is 15 residues. In nucleotides, the CDR3 is TGTGCCAGCAGACCCGGGGCCAGATCAGACAATGAGCAGTTCTTC. Translated: CASRPGARSDNEQFF.

The chain links TRBV6-5 to TRBJ2-1, with D hard to call. Trimming took off 0 bases at V and 8 bases at J, with 11 bases between the two ends. Germline values: CDR1 MNHEY, CDR2 SVGAGI. The CDR3 runs to 14 residues. The CDR3 sequence: CASSYSIGVDEQFF. The DNA of the CDR3 is TGTGCCAGCAGTTACTCGATAGGTGTCGATGAGCAGTTCTTC.

The sample holds a few counts of this clonotype. The rearrangement uses TRBV6-5 and TRBJ2-1; tentatively, D is TRBD1 (6 bases). V was shortened by 2 bases and J by 10 bases, with 12 bases between the two germline ends. This CDR3 contains 13 residues. Germline V gene data show CDR1 as MNHEY and CDR2 as SVGAGI. Written as DNA, the CDR3 is TGTGCCAGCAGTTACACAGGGAACTACGAGCAGTTCTTC. Encoded protein: CASSYTGNYEQFF.

This clonotype has only a few counts. The V call is TRBV11-3, the J call TRBJ2-7; D is possibly TRBD1 or TRBD2 (5 bases each). Germline-derived CDR1 and CDR2 are SGHNT and YENEEA. Trimming shortened V by 5 bases and J by 2 bases, and 13 bases separated the two germline ends. This CDR3 is built from 14 residues. The CDR3 region is CASSPPWDPYEQYF. CDR3 nucleotide sequence: TGTGCCAGCAGCCCCCCCTGGGACCCCTACGAGCAGTACTTC.

The chain employs TRBV7-2 and TRBJ1-1; D remains ambiguous. The CDR3 is 13 amino acids. The germline V gene has CDR1 SGHTA and CDR2 FQGNSA. The V and J ends lost 5 bases and 7 bases respectively, with 14 bases between them. The CDR3 sequence is CASSITRGGEAFF. CDR3 in DNA: TGTGCCAGCAGCATAACCCGTGGAGGTGAAGCTTTCTTT.

The chain carries TRBV19 and TRBJ2-6; a weak D match, TRBD2 (5 bases). Looked up from germline, CDR1 is LNHDA and CDR2 is SQIVND (reference sequence). The V end lost 5 bases, the J end lost 0 bases, and 11 bases lay between the germline ends. The length of the CDR3 is 16 residues. The CDR3 DNA follows: TGTGCCAGTAGTCCAAGGAGGCTCTCTGGGGCCAACGTCCTGACTTTC. This codes for CASSPRRLSGANVLTF.

The rearrangement links TRBV6-1 to TRBJ2-5, with 14 bases that match TRBD2. Unmatched junction bases numbered 17, after V lost 6 bases and J lost 11 bases. Looked up from germline, CDR1 is MNHNS and CDR2 is SASEGT. The CDR3 totals 17 residues. The CDR3 coding sequence is TGTGCCAGCAGCACCGGGACTAGCGGGAGAGCAATCTACAAGCAGTACTTC. Residues: CASSTGTSGRAIYKQYF.

This clonotype was detected only a few times. This chain joins TRBV6-1 and TRBJ2-2; D is possibly TRBD2 (6 bases). Per germline, CDR1 MNHNS and CDR2 SASEGT. Trimming shortened V by 6 bases and J by 1 base, and 18 bases separated the two germline ends. This CDR3 comprises 17 residues. The CDR3 sequence: CASSGWGVRGNTGELFF. The CDR3 DNA sequence: TGTGCCAGCAGCGGGTGGGGGGTGCGGGGGAACACCGGGGAGCTGTTTTTT.

This clonotype was seen many times. The chain uses TRBV6-1 and TRBJ2-1; 9 bases map to TRBD2. Germline V gives CDR1 MNHNS, CDR2 SASEGT. The V gene end was trimmed by 0 bases and the J gene end by 10 bases; junction bases not matched to a gene: 10. The CDR3 runs to 16 residues. The CDR3 sequence: CASSEAAGGSFYEQFF. CDR3 bases: TGTGCCAGCAGTGAAGCGGCGGGAGGGTCTTTCTACGAGCAGTTCTTC.

The chain recombines TRBV11-3 with TRBJ1-5; TRBD1 matches 9 bases. The V segment lost 7 bases and the J segment 10 bases; nucleotides outside the gene matches: 11. This CDR3 spans 14 amino acids. Germline values: CDR1 SGHNT, CDR2 YENEEA. CDR3 amino acids: CASTKLDRGFPQHF. CDR3 coding DNA: TGTGCCAGCACCAAATTGGACAGGGGATTCCCCCAGCATTTT.

This clonotype has a count of ten or more. The chain links TRBV7-6 to TRBJ1-3; maybe TRBD1 (5 bases). Germline CDR1 is SGHVS and CDR2 is FNYEAQ. This CDR3 spans 16 amino acids. Trimming cost V 5 bases and J 5 bases, with 19 bases left between them. This chain's CDR3 is CASSRWEGRRRNTIYF. As DNA, the CDR3 is TGTGCCAGCAGCCGCTGGGAGGGGAGGCGAAGAAACACCATATATTTT.

A few counts support this clonotype. The J gene is TRBJ2-1, the V gene TRBV6-1; 7 positions agree with TRBD2. Trimming took 5 bases from V and 7 from J; bases not matched to a gene: 8. Germline V gene lookup returns CDR1 MNHNS and CDR2 SASEGT. The CDR3 loop spans 14 amino acids. The CDR3 nucleotides are TGTGCCAGCAGTTCCGACGGGGAGGGGAATGAGCAGTTCTTC. It is translated as CASSSDGEGNEQFF.

This chain uses TRBV6-1 with TRBJ2-5, with 12 bases lining up with TRBD2. With 6 bases clipped from V and 3 bases from J, the junction kept 8 bases outside the gene matches. CDR1 and CDR2 from the germline V gene are MNHNS and SASEGT. The CDR3 contains 16 residues. The CDR3 DNA sequence: TGTGCCAGCAGGTCCTCGGCTAGCGGGAGGGAAGAGACCCAGTACTTC. Translation gives CASRSSASGREETQYF.